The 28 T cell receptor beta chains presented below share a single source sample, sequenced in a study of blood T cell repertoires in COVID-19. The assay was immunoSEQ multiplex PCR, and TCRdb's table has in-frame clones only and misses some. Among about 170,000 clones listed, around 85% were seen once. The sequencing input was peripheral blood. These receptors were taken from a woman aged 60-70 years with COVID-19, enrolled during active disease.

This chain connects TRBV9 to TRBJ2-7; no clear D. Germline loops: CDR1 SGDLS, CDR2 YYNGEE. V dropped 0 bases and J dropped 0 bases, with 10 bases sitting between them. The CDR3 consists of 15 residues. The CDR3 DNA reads TGTGCCAGCAGCGTAGGTTCCCGGTACTCCTACGAGCAGTACTTC. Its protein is CASSVGSRYSYEQYF.

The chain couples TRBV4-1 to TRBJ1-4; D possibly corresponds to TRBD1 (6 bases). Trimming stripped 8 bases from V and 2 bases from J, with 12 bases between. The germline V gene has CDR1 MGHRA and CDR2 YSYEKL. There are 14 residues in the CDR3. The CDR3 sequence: CASAQGMTNEKLFF. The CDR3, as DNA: TGCGCCAGCGCGCAGGGGATGACTAATGAAAAACTGTTTTTT.

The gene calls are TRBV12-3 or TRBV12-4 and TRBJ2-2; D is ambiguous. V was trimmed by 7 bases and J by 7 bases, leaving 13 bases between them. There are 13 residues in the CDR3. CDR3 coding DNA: TGTGCCAGCAAAGGAGAGATCATCGGGGAGCTGTTTTTT. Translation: CASKGEIIGELFF.

For the CDR3, the DNA is TGCAGCGTTGATGTGGGAGGGGGGCCCAACAATGAGCAGTTCTTC. Translating it yields CSVDVGGGPNNEQFF. This sequence joins TRBV29-1 and TRBJ2-1; D perhaps matches TRBD2 (7 bases). V was clipped by 3 bases and J by 5 bases, with 17 bases between them. CDR1 is SQVTM, CDR2 ANQGSEA, per germline. This CDR3 has 15 amino acids.

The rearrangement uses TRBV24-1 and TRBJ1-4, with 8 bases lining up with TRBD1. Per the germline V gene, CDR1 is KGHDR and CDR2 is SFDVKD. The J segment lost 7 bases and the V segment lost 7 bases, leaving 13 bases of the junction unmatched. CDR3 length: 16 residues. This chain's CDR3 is CATSLSGGALGEKLFF. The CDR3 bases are TGTGCCACCAGCTTATCAGGGGGCGCGTTAGGTGAAAAACTGTTTTTT.

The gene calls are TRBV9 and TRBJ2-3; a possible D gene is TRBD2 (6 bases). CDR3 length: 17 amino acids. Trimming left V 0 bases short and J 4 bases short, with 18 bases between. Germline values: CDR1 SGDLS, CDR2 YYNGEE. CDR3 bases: TGTGCCAGCAGCGTAGAAGGTCTAGGTGGGGGGTCAGATACGCAGTATTTT. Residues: CASSVEGLGGGSDTQYF.

CDR3 in amino acids: CASTFWTSGDANTGELFF. CDR3 coding DNA: TGTGCCAGCACTTTTTGGACTAGCGGGGACGCGAACACCGGGGAGCTGTTTTTT. The chain links TRBV28 to TRBJ2-2, with 12 bases matching TRBD2. The CDR3 totals 18 residues. V shed 7 bases, J shed 0 bases, and the junction held 9 bases outside the gene matches. CDR1 is MDHEN, CDR2 SYDVKM, per germline.

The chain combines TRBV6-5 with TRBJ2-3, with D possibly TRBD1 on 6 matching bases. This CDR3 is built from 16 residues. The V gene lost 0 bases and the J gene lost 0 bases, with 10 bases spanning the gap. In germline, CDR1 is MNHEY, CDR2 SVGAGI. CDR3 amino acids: CASSYSKGQSTDTQYF. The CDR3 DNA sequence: TGTGCCAGCAGTTACTCGAAGGGACAAAGCACAGATACGCAGTATTTT.

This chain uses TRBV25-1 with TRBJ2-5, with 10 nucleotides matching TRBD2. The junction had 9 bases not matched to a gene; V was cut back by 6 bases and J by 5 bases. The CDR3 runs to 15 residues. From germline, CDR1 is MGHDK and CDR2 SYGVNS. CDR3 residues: CASSPGTSVFETQYF. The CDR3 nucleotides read TGTGCCAGCAGCCCCGGGACTAGCGTTTTCGAGACCCAGTACTTC.

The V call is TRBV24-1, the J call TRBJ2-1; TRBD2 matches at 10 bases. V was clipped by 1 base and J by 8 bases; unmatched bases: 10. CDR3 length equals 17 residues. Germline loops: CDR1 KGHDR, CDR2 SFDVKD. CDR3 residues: CATSDFRLAGTRDEQFF. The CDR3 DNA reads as TGTGCCACCAGTGATTTCAGACTAGCGGGTACCAGGGATGAGCAGTTCTTC.

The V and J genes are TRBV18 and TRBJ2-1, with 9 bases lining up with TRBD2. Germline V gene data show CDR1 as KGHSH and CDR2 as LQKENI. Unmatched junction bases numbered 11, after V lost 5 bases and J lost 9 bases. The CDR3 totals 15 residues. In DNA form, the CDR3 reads TGTGCCAGCTCATCCAACTTACCGGGACTAGCTGAGCAGTTCTTC. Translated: CASSSNLPGLAEQFF.

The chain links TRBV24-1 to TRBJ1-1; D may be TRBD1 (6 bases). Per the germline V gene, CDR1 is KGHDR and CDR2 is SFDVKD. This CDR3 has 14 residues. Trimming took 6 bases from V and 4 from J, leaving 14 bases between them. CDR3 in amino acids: CATSSARGGTEAFF. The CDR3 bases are TGTGCCACCAGTTCAGCCAGGGGCGGCACTGAAGCTTTCTTT.

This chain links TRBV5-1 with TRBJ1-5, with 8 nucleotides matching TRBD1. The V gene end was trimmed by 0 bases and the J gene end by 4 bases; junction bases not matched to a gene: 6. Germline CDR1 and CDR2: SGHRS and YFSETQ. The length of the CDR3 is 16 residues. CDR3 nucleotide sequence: TGCGCCAGCAGCTTGGGGGCGACAGGGGCTAATCAGCCCCAGCATTTT. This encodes CASSLGATGANQPQHF.

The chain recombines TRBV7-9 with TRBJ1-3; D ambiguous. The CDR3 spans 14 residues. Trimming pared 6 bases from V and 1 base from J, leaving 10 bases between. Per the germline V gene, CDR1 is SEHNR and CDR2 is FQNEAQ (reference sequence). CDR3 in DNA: TGTGCCAGCAGTCCCCCCCAATCTGGAAACACCATATATTTT. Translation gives CASSPPQSGNTIYF.

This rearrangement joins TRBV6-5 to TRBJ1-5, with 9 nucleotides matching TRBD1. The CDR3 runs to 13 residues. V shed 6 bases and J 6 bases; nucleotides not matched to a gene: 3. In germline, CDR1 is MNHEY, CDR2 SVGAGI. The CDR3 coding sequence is TGTGCCAGCAGCCGACAGGGGGGTCAGCCCCAGCATTTT. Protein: CASSRQGGQPQHF.

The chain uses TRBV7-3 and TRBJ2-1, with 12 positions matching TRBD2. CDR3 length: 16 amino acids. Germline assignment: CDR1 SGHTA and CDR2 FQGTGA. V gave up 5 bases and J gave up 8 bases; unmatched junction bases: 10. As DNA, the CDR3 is TGTGCCAGCAGCACACTGACTAGCGGGAGATTCGATGAGCAGTTCTTC. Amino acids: CASSTLTSGRFDEQFF.

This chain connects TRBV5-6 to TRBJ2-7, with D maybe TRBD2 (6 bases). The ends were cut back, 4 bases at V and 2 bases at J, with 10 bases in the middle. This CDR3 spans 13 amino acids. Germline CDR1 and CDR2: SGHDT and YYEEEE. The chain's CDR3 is CASSLGLTYEQYF. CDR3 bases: TGTGCCAGCAGCCTGGGACTGACCTACGAGCAGTACTTC.

In nucleotides, the CDR3 is TGTGCCAGCAGCCAGGGCTGGGACAATCAGCCCCAGCATTTT. It encodes CASSQGWDNQPQHF. The J gene is TRBJ1-5, the V gene TRBV25-1; D may be TRBD1 (5 bases). The CDR3 extends over 14 amino acids. With 6 bases removed from V and 3 bases from J, the gap between germline ends came to 12 bases. The germline V gene has CDR1 MGHDK and CDR2 SYGVNS.

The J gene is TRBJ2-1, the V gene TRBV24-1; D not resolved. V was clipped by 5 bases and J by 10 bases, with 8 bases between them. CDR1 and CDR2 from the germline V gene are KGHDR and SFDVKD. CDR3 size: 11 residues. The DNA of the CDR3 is TGTGCCACCAGTGGGGTGAGGGAGCAGTTCTTC. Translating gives CATSGVREQFF.

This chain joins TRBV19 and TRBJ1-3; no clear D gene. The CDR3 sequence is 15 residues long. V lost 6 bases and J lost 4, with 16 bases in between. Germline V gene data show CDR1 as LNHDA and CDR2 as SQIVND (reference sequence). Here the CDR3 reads CASSQLSGRGNTIYF. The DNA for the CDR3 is TGTGCCAGTAGCCAGTTGAGTGGGCGAGGAAACACCATATATTTT.

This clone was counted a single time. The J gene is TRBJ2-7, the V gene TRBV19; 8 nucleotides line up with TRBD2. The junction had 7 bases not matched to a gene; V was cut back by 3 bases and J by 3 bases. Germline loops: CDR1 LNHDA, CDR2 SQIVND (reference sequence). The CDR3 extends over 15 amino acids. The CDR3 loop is CASSMYLAGLYEQYF. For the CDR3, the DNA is TGTGCCAGTAGTATGTACCTAGCGGGCCTCTACGAGCAGTACTTC.

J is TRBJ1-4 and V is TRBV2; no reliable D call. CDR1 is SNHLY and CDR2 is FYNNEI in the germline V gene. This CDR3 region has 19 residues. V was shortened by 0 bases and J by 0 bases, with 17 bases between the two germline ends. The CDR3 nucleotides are TGTGCCAGCAGTGAAGCGCGTCCAAAAACCTACTCAACTAATGAAAAACTGTTTTTT. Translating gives CASSEARPKTYSTNEKLFF.

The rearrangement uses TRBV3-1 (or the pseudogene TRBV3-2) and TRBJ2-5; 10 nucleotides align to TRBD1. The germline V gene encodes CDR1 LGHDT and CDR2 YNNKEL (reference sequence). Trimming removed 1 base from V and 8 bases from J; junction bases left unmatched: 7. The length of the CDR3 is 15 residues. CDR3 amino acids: CASSQVGTGVDTQYF. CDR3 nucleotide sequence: TGTGCCAGCAGCCAAGTGGGGACAGGGGTGGACACCCAGTACTTC.

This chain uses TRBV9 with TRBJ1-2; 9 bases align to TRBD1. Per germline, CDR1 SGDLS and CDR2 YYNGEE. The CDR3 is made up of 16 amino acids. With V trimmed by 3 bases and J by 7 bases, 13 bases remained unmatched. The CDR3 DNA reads TGTGCCAGCAGCGCCGGGACAGGGATTTATCCGAGTGGCTACACCTTC. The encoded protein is CASSAGTGIYPSGYTF.

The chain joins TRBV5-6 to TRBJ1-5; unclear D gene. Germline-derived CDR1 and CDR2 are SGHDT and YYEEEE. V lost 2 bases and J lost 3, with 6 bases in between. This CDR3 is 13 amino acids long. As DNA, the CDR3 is TGTGCCAGCAGCTTCCGGGACAATCAGCCCCAGCATTTT. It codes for CASSFRDNQPQHF.

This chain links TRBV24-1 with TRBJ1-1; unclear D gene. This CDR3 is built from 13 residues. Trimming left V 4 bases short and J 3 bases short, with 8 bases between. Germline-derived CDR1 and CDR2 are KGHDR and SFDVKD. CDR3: CATSDPRDTEAFF. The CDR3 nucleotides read TGTGCCACCAGTGACCCGAGGGACACTGAAGCTTTCTTT.

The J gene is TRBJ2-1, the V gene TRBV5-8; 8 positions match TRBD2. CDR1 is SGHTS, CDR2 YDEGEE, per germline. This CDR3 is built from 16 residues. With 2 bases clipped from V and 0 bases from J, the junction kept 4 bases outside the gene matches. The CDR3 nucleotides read TGTGCCAGCAGCTTTTCCAGCGGGAGCTCCTACAATGAGCAGTTCTTC. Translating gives CASSFSSGSSYNEQFF.

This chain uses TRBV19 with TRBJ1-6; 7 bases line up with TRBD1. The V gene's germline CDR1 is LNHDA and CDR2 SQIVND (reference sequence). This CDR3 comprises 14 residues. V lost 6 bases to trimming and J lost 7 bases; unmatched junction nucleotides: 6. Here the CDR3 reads CASSLGTVNSPLHF. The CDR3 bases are TGTGCCAGTAGCCTTGGGACAGTGAATTCACCCCTCCACTTT. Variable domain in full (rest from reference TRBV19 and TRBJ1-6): DGGITQSPKYLFRKEGQNVTLSCEQNLNHDAMYWYRQDPGQGLRLIYYSQIVNDFQKGDIAEGYSVSREKKESFPLTVTSAQKNPTAFYLCASSLGTVNSPLHFGNGTRLTVT.